The source of this TCR beta chain is a study of T cells in tuberculosis. Study-wide background: PBMC were archived before or within 7 days of starting treatment.

General study findings and limits: Smaller distances to GMM-specific TCRs suggested their expansion in active tuberculosis.

Documented time point: new active TB diagnosis, blood taken before or within 7 days of starting treatment. Positive smear microscopy and/or M. tuberculosis culture confirmed active disease. Each clinical donor contributed on average roughly 100,000 T cells from unsorted cryopreserved PBMC. The CDR3 extends over 15 amino acids. The germline CDR1 and CDR2 sequences are LNHDA and SQIVND (reference sequence). The V and J ends lost 4 bases and 4 bases, in that order; junction bases with no gene match: 9. TCRdb keeps only in-frame clones here, not all; method: immunoSEQ multiplex PCR. The sample carries roughly 30,000 clones, around 88% recorded once. Points on this clone: Its target is unknown.

This TCR was recovered from an adult with tuberculosis. The sample was PBMCs, taken at tuberculosis diagnosis. V gene TRBV19 combines with J gene TRBJ2-5; the match to TRBD1 covers 7 bases. The CDR3 DNA reads TGTGCCAGTAGTACCCAACAGGGGTGGCGAGAGACCCAGTACTTC. Protein sequence: CASSTQQGWRETQYF.